Below are 17 T cell receptor beta chains sequenced from a single sample in a study of blood T cell repertoires in COVID-19. TCRdb's table, derived via immunoSEQ multiplex PCR, lists solely in-frame clones and lacks some. The data contain fewer than 450,000 clones, around 90% of them singletons. The sequenced sample was PBMCs or T cells enriched from blood (not recorded which). Receptor source: a woman under 30 who had recovered from COVID-19.

The chain uses TRBV7-9 and TRBJ2-7; 8 bases are shared with TRBD1. From germline, CDR1 is SEHNR and CDR2 FQNEAQ (reference sequence). With V trimmed by 5 bases and J by 3 bases, 9 bases remained unmatched. This CDR3 has 15 residues. CDR3 loop: CASSRRDRYNYEQYF. CDR3 sequence (DNA): TGTGCCAGCAGCCGTCGGGACAGGTACAACTACGAGCAGTACTTC.

Here the CDR3 reads CAISRPGTGAYEQYF. The CDR3 region has the DNA TGTGCCATCAGTCGACCCGGGACAGGGGCCTACGAGCAGTACTTC. This sequence joins TRBV10-3 and TRBJ2-7; 10 nucleotides agree with TRBD1. V shed 5 bases and J 2 bases; nucleotides not matched to a gene: 6. There are 15 residues in the CDR3. Germline-derived CDR1 and CDR2 are ENHRY and SYGVKD.

This chain links TRBV6-5 with TRBJ2-1; TRBD2 aligns across 7 bases. With 8 bases clipped from V and 0 bases from J, the junction kept 4 bases outside the gene matches. The germline CDR1 and CDR2 sequences are MNHEY and SVGAGI. This CDR3 contains 14 residues. The CDR3 protein is CASGGGNSYNEQFF. As DNA, the CDR3 is TGTGCCAGCGGCGGGGGAAACTCCTACAATGAGCAGTTCTTC.

V is TRBV7-3 and J is TRBJ2-7; 8 nucleotides agree with TRBD2. The CDR3 extends over 20 amino acids. The V gene end was trimmed by 2 bases and the J gene end by 3 bases; junction bases not matched to a gene: 21. Germline CDR1 SGHTA, CDR2 FQGTGA. The CDR3, as DNA: TGTGCCAGCAGCTTAGACTCCGGGGTAGCGGGGCCAGTAACCAGCTACGAGCAGTACTTC. It specifies CASSLDSGVAGPVTSYEQYF.

Concerning this clone itself: Other DNA sequences within the sample encode an identical CDR3. The chain carries TRBV18 and TRBJ2-7, with 12 bases lining up with TRBD1. The J segment lost 2 bases and the V segment lost 3 bases, leaving 2 bases of the junction unmatched. CDR1 and CDR2 (germline): KGHSH, LQKENI. CDR3 length: 15 residues. The CDR3 loop is CASSPGTGGPYEQYF. The CDR3 bases are TGTGCCAGCTCACCCGGGACAGGGGGCCCCTACGAGCAGTACTTC.

The chain joins TRBV5-1 to TRBJ2-7; no clear D gene. V was shortened by 2 bases and J by 3 bases, with 9 bases between the two germline ends. This CDR3 region has 13 residues. Looked up from germline, CDR1 is SGHRS and CDR2 is YFSETQ. The CDR3 loop is CASSLNFGYEQYF. The DNA for the CDR3 is TGCGCCAGCAGCTTAAATTTCGGCTACGAGCAGTACTTC.

V gene TRBV19 combines with J gene TRBJ2-2; D perhaps matches TRBD2 (6 bases). The V gene's germline CDR1 is LNHDA and CDR2 SQIVND (reference sequence). V gave up 2 bases and J gave up 3 bases, with 13 bases separating them. The CDR3 is made up of 16 amino acids. The CDR3 DNA follows: TGTGCCAGTAGTATAAAGGGAAGGAGGGACACCGGGGAGCTGTTTTTT. Its translation: CASSIKGRRDTGELFF.

This rearrangement joins TRBV11-2 to TRBJ2-2; TRBD2 matches 9 bases. This CDR3 is 15 amino acids long. Germline V CDR1 and CDR2: SGHAT, FQNNGV. J gave up 7 bases and V 5 bases, and 8 bases lay outside the gene matches. CDR3: CASSPRTSEGGELFF. In DNA form, the CDR3 reads TGTGCCAGCAGCCCGAGGACTAGCGAGGGCGGGGAGCTGTTTTTT.

This clone occurred once. The J gene is TRBJ1-3, the V gene TRBV2; 8 nucleotides align to TRBD1. V gave up 6 bases and J gave up 7 bases; unmatched junction bases: 14. Germline loops: CDR1 SNHLY, CDR2 FYNNEI. The CDR3 has 16 amino acids. CDR3 amino acids: CASRLVTGVKRNTIYF. Written as DNA, the CDR3 is TGTGCCAGCAGGCTTGTGACAGGGGTGAAGAGGAACACCATATATTTT.

V is TRBV27 and J is TRBJ1-6, with TRBD1 matching 8 bases. The germline gives CDR1 MNHEY, CDR2 SMNVEV (reference sequence). This CDR3 contains 18 residues. V trimming: 5 bases; J trimming: 9 bases; junction bases outside the gene matches: 18. The CDR3 nucleotides read TGTGCCAGCAGTAGTAGTTCTTCGCGACAGGGGTTCGGTTCACCCCTCCACTTT. Translation: CASSSSSSRQGFGSPLHF.

The J gene is TRBJ1-5, the V gene TRBV18; TRBD1 agrees at 12 bases. CDR1 and CDR2 from the germline V gene are KGHSH and LQKENI. The CDR3 is 18 residues long. The V segment lost 1 base and the J segment 0 bases; nucleotides outside the gene matches: 4. The CDR3 sequence is CASSPRGQGAYSNQPQHF. The CDR3 DNA is TGTGCCAGCTCACCACGGGGACAGGGGGCCTATAGCAATCAGCCCCAGCATTTT.

The chain is built from TRBV6-5 and TRBJ1-2; TRBD1 agrees at 9 bases. Germline V gene sequence: CDR1 MNHEY, CDR2 SVGAGI. The CDR3 loop spans 14 amino acids. The ends lost 7 bases at V and 8 bases at J; junction bases unmatched: 11. The CDR3 loop is CASTLGDRAVGYTF. CDR3 nucleotides: TGTGCCAGCACCCTAGGGGACAGGGCGGTGGGCTACACCTTC.

V and J are TRBV21-1 and TRBJ2-1; the table's D call of TRBD2 was not tested on the DNA. TRBV21-1 counts as a pseudogene. CDR3 length: 15 amino acids. The CDR3 coding sequence is TGTGCCAGCAGCAATGATACTGACTCCTACAATGAGCAGTTCTTC. This gives the protein CASSNDTDSYNEQFF.

This clone was observed a handful of times. The chain is built from TRBV28 and TRBJ1-4; TRBD1 aligns across 7 bases. V was pared by 6 bases and J by 7 bases, with 5 bases of the junction left unmatched. Germline V gene sequence: CDR1 MDHEN, CDR2 SYDVKM. The CDR3 is 13 residues long. CDR3 region: CASSTGVLEKLFF. In DNA form, the CDR3 reads TGTGCCAGCAGCACAGGGGTTCTTGAAAAACTGTTTTTT. Using reference TRBV28 and TRBJ1-4 for the parts outside the CDR3, the full variable domain is DVKVTQSSRYLVKRTGEKVFLECVQDMDHENMFWYRQDPGLGLRLIYFSYDVKMKEKGDIPEGYSVSREKKERFSLILESASTNQTSMYLCASSTGVLEKLFFGSGTQLSVL.

This rearrangement joins TRBV29-1 to TRBJ1-5, with no clear D. Germline assignment: CDR1 SQVTM and CDR2 ANQGSEA. CDR3 size: 12 residues. Trimming pared 4 bases from V and 5 bases from J, leaving 9 bases between. For the CDR3, the DNA is TGCAGCGTTGGGGCAGGTCATCAGCCCCAGCATTTT. This gives the protein CSVGAGHQPQHF.

The gene calls are TRBV11-2 and TRBJ1-1; D call uncertain. Germline CDR1 and CDR2: SGHAT and FQNNGV. The CDR3 contains 13 residues. The germline V and J ends were trimmed by 5 bases and 0 bases, with 7 bases remaining between them. The CDR3 nucleotides read TGTGCCAGCAGCCGTTATATGAACACTGAAGCTTTCTTT. Translating gives CASSRYMNTEAFF.

The V call is TRBV4-3, the J call TRBJ1-2; perhaps TRBD1 as D (5 bases). This CDR3 is built from 14 residues. V was clipped by 0 bases and J by 4 bases, with 9 bases between them. Germline CDR1 is LGHNA and CDR2 is YSLEER. The CDR3 coding sequence is TGCGCCAGCAGCCAAGATTGGGGGGGCTATGGCTACACCTTC. It specifies CASSQDWGGYGYTF.